This record looks at one TCR beta chain sequence and its context. This clone has a count of ten or more. There is no known antigen for this receptor. Per-nucleotide qualities are absent, and no much larger clonotype sits a single base away. In Seattle, one collaborating source enrolled patients while the infection was active and tracked those patients longitudinally over the course of disease. Each collaborating institution followed its own protocols to collect whole blood in K2EDTA tubes. Collaborator samples were shipped for TCRbeta analysis as frozen whole blood, isolated PBMCs, or DNA extracted from either sample type. The data were taken from a study of blood T cell repertoires in COVID-19 (dated by TCRdb to about 2020). Regarding the study in general: Collaborator samples came from the United States, Italy and Spain and covered acute and convalescent phases of COVID-19. The material from the prospective study consisted of cDNA or gDNA derived from T cells, B-cell-depleted T cells, or PBMCs. Where HLA class I and class II types were available, the types were taken from metadata supplied by the sample provider, not from assay-based typing. Sample metadata almost always included a de-identified subject ID, COVID-19 status, age in years and sex. Subjects who had been exposed to COVID-19, were actively infected with it, or had recovered from it provided the deeply sampled blood TCRbeta repertoires that made up the dataset. The repertoires were made available in a free public database intended to serve as a resource for research on the immune response to SARS-CoV-2. Samples came from the ongoing ImmuneRACE study (first 160 participants) plus 1,254 subjects from 6 global collaborators.

TCRbeta CDR3 regions were amplified from genomic DNA using the immunoSEQ Assay, a bias-controlled multiplex PCR. In the authors' own workflow: The number of nucleated cells in each sample was estimated by amplification of reference gene primers within the assay. Sequence reads were collapsed and filtered to measure the absolute abundance of every unique TCRbeta CDR3 rearrangement. Productive Simpson clonality was computed per sample as the square root of Simpson's diversity index over productive rearrangements. This immuneACCESS table, as held by TCRdb, lists in-frame sequences with V and J called but not all clones. Of the missing ones, under half trace to an unresolved V gene in checked studies; the others have no known cause. Clonal size and the V and J genes are those of that table, whereas D and trimming came from the DNA. For this sample the table gives tens of thousands of clones, of which more than 70% were detected only once. Under 3% of the sample rests with the top ten.

Trimming removed 3 bases from V and 2 bases from J, leaving 11 bases between the germline ends. The germline V gene (reference sequence) specifies SGHKS as CDR1 and YYEKEE as CDR2. Its CDR3 holds 14 amino acids, cysteine through phenylalanine. The only DNA kept is the CDR3, 42 bases in frame from the first base. Study-wide conclusions, independent of this receptor: The quantity of clinical and demographic metadata differed by source and by participant and was supplied without curation.

The chain links TRBV5-5 with TRBJ1-2; a tentative D match to TRBD1 spans 5 bases. The sequence was obtained from a man between 70 and 80 years old with COVID-19, enrolled during active disease. Material: peripheral blood. The nucleotide sequence is given as TGTGCCAGCAGCTCTTCGACAGCGAACTATGGCTACACCTTC. The resulting protein is CASSSSTANYGYTF.